This entry lists 20 T cell receptor beta chains sequenced from one sample in a study of breast tumors, draining lymph nodes, adjacent tissues. Samples came from axillary lymph nodes draining the breast cancer. TCRdb redid the calling of the multiplex PCR reads with MiXCR, one entry per CDR3 protein. The sample yields approximately 200,000 distinct CDR3 sequences, approximately 31% seen once. Sequenced input: axillary lymph node tissue. The receptors originated from a female donor with breast cancer. Some clones in this sample may be carry-over from other donors' samples.

This clonotype was picked up many times. CDR3 DNA: TGTGCCAGCAGCCAAGGGGGACAGGGGGGAGATACGCAGTATTTT. It is translated as CASSQGGQGGDTQYF. The V gene is TRBV7-3, the J gene TRBJ2-3; 11 bases agree with TRBD1. The CDR3 runs 15 residues. V shed 5 bases and J 5 bases; nucleotides not matched to a gene: 6. Per the germline V gene, CDR1 is SGHTA and CDR2 is FQGTGA.

This clonotype was observed at least ten times. This chain joins TRBV6-5 and TRBJ1-3; a weak D match, TRBD1 (6 bases). Germline V gene data show CDR1 as MNHEY and CDR2 as SVGAGI. Between the trimmed V and J ends, which lost 6 bases and 2 bases, there was a span of 17 bases. This CDR3 has 16 amino acids. The CDR3 sequence is CASSPGAGVTGNTIYF. The CDR3 bases are TGTGCCAGCAGCCCAGGGGCGGGGGTAACTGGAAACACCATATATTTT.

On this clonotype itself: Being one base from a much bigger clone, this may be a read error. The gene calls are TRBV20-1 and TRBJ2-2; D is unclear. The CDR3 runs 14 residues. Germline V gene data show CDR1 as DFQATT and CDR2 as SNEGSKA (reference sequence). The CDR3 spells CSARDRKYTAELFF. CDR3 in DNA: TGCAGTGCTAGAGATCGGAAGTACACCGCGGAGCTGTTTTTT.

This clonotype came up many times. V and J are TRBV4-3 and TRBJ2-6; D gene unclear. CDR1 and CDR2 from the germline V gene are LGHNA and YSLEER. There are 17 residues in the CDR3. The V and J ends lost 0 bases and 6 bases respectively, with 15 bases between them. This CDR3 is CASSQEVRNWAANVLTF. The DNA for the CDR3 is TGCGCCAGCAGCCAAGAGGTCAGAAACTGGGCGGCCAACGTCCTGACTTTC.

This clonotype was seen only a few times. This chain joins TRBV18 and TRBJ2-3, with a tentative D call TRBD1 (5 bases). The germline CDR1 and CDR2 sequences are KGHSH and LQKENI. The CDR3 has 15 amino acids. The V gene lost 2 bases and the J gene lost 2 bases, with 11 bases spanning the gap. CDR3 in amino acids: CASSPTGGFTDTQYF. The DNA for the CDR3 is TGTGCCAGCTCACCAACAGGCGGATTCACAGATACGCAGTATTTT.

There are many counts of this clonotype. The chain uses TRBV20-1 and TRBJ2-4; no definite D call. Trimming left V 3 bases short and J 1 base short, with 13 bases between. This CDR3 is 15 amino acids long. Germline-derived CDR1 and CDR2 are DFQATT and SNEGSKA (reference sequence). CDR3 bases: TGCAGTGCTAGGAAGGCGGTGGCCGCCAAAAACATTCAGTACTTC. Protein product: CSARKAVAAKNIQYF.

The sample holds many counts of this clonotype. The chain recombines TRBV11-1 with TRBJ2-7, with 7 bases aligning to TRBD1. With V trimmed by 5 bases and J by 3 bases, 10 bases remained unmatched. There are 15 residues in the CDR3. Germline V lookup: CDR1 SGHAT, CDR2 FQDESV (reference sequence). CDR3 sequence: CASSQNRGLYYEQYF. CDR3 nucleotides: TGTGCCAGCAGCCAAAACAGGGGCCTCTACTACGAGCAGTACTTC.

This clonotype has ten or more counts. The chain combines TRBV6-5 with TRBJ2-3, with 10 bases matching TRBD2. Trimming cost V 6 bases and J 2 bases; bases outside gene matches: 8. Germline CDR1 MNHEY, CDR2 SVGAGI. The CDR3 extends over 16 amino acids. The CDR3 sequence is CASRQNGLAATDTQYF. Here the CDR3 DNA reads TGTGCCAGCAGGCAGAATGGACTAGCGGCCACAGATACGCAGTATTTT.

For this clonotype: This clone may be a read error of a much larger clone one base away. The genes are TRBV5-4 and TRBJ2-5; the D call may be TRBD1 or TRBD2 (5 bases each). This CDR3 is built from 15 residues. Trimming left V 0 bases short and J 5 bases short, with 14 bases between. CDR1 is SGHNT and CDR2 is YYREEE in the germline V gene (reference sequence). The CDR3 loop reads CASSLAQARGETQYF. CDR3 coding DNA: TGTGCCAGCAGCTTGGCACAGGCGAGGGGTGAGACCCAGTACTTC.

This sequence joins TRBV5-5 and TRBJ1-2, with TRBD1 as a possible D gene (6 bases). From germline, CDR1 is SGHKS and CDR2 YYEKEE (reference sequence). Trimming took 4 bases from V and 9 from J, leaving 16 bases between them. This CDR3 is 13 amino acids long. The CDR3 region has the DNA TGTGCCAGCAGCCCCATGGGGGCTCGCCGCTACACCTTC. This translates into CASSPMGARRYTF.

This clonotype was seen at least ten times. The chain joins TRBV7-9 to TRBJ2-3; D may be TRBD1 or TRBD2 (5 bases each). The CDR3 extends over 15 amino acids. Germline CDR1 SEHNR, CDR2 FQNEAQ (reference sequence). V gave up 4 bases and J gave up 3 bases, with 14 bases separating them. CDR3 nucleotide sequence: TGTGCCAGCAGCTCAGGGACGGTGGAAACAGATACGCAGTATTTT. It yields the protein CASSSGTVETDTQYF.

This clonotype was counted many times. This chain uses TRBV6-5 with TRBJ1-2, with 8 bases aligning to TRBD1. With V trimmed by 8 bases and J by 6 bases, 20 bases remained unmatched. CDR3 length: 17 amino acids. CDR1 is MNHEY and CDR2 is SVGAGI in the germline V gene. CDR3 sequence: CASGLGIWRQGKHGYTF. CDR3 nucleotides: TGTGCCAGCGGCTTGGGCATTTGGAGACAGGGGAAACATGGCTACACCTTC.

This clonotype was seen repeatedly, ten times or more. The gene calls are TRBV20-1 and TRBJ2-5; TRBD2 matches 11 bases. With V trimmed by 4 bases and J by 5 bases, 6 bases remained unmatched. This CDR3 contains 14 residues. Germline V gives CDR1 DFQATT, CDR2 SNEGSKA (reference sequence). DNA of the CDR3: TGCAGTGCTAAACTAGCGGGAGTAGGTGAGACCCAGTACTTC. Amino acid sequence: CSAKLAGVGETQYF.

This clonotype was observed many times. The rearrangement uses TRBV3-1 and TRBJ1-2, with no clear D. The CDR3 covers 16 residues. Germline CDR1 is LGHDT and CDR2 is YNNKEL (reference sequence). Trimming cost V 1 base and J 0 bases, with 12 bases left between them. CDR3 in DNA: TGTGCCAGCAGCCAAGGGTGGGCGGCCACTAACTATGGCTACACCTTC. It is translated as CASSQGWAATNYGYTF.

This sequence joins TRBV10-3 and TRBJ2-2; TRBD1 matches 7 bases. Germline loops: CDR1 ENHRY, CDR2 SYGVKD. The CDR3 runs to 12 residues. CDR3 in amino acids: CATRQGTGELFF. The CDR3 bases are TGTGCTACTCGACAGGGAACCGGGGAGCTGTTTTTT.

This clonotype was seen a handful of times. In nucleotides, the CDR3 is TGTGCCAGCAGTTACTCGGAGGGCACTGAAGCTTTCTTT. Translation gives CASSYSEGTEAFF. The V call is TRBV6-5, the J call TRBJ1-1; D gene ambiguous. CDR1 MNHEY and CDR2 SVGAGI come from the germline V gene. The length of the CDR3 is 13 residues. The V and J ends lost 0 bases and 4 bases respectively, with 6 bases between them.

In the case of this clonotype: An end of the junction differs from the germline gene, which may be a read error. The genes are TRBV6-6 and TRBJ1-2; 7 bases map to TRBD1. The germline V gene encodes CDR1 MNHNY and CDR2 SVGAGI (reference sequence). The CDR3 loop spans 16 amino acids. This chain's CDR3 is CASSHSSGTENYGYTF. CDR3 nucleotide sequence: TGTGCCAGCAGTCACTCCTCCGGGACAGAGAATTATGGCTACACCTTC.

This clonotype has at least ten counts. J is TRBJ2-5 and V is TRBV12-3 or TRBV12-4, with unresolved D. The CDR3 is 14 amino acids. Trimming pared 2 bases from V and 0 bases from J, leaving 7 bases between. The CDR3 sequence: CASSLRSYQETQYF. CDR3 bases: TGTGCCAGCAGTTTACGATCGTACCAAGAGACCCAGTACTTC.

This clonotype appeared many times. This chain joins TRBV9 and TRBJ2-7; D is undetermined. The CDR3 consists of 15 residues. Germline-derived CDR1 and CDR2 are SGDLS and YYNGEE. V was trimmed by 4 bases and J by 0 bases, leaving 14 bases between them. DNA of the CDR3: TGTGCCAGCAGCCCTCTGGGGTCCAACTCCTACGAGCAGTACTTC. Translating it yields CASSPLGSNSYEQYF.

This clonotype was detected many times. The gene calls are TRBV3-1 and TRBJ1-5; D possibly corresponds to TRBD1 (6 bases). The CDR3 spans 14 residues. The germline V gene encodes CDR1 LGHDT and CDR2 YNNKEL (reference sequence). V was pared by 4 bases and J by 5 bases, with 12 bases between. CDR3 sequence: CASSLRGGDQPQHF. CDR3 DNA sequence: TGTGCCAGCAGCCTGCGAGGGGGGGATCAGCCCCAGCATTTT.